This passage covers 13 T cell receptor beta chains from one sample sequenced in a study of blood T cell repertoires in COVID-19. Profiled with immunoSEQ multiplex PCR; TCRdb holds only in-frame clones, not every one. This sample has about 110,000 clones, with approximately 84% found just once. Sample: peripheral blood. The receptors derive from a woman between 40 and 55 years old with acute or convalescent COVID-19.

V usage is TRBV7-3 and J usage is TRBJ2-2, with 7 bases identical to TRBD1. Losses at the gene ends were 4 bases for V and 2 bases for J; bases not matched to a gene: 7. Germline V gene data show CDR1 as SGHTA and CDR2 as FQGTGA. This CDR3 contains 16 residues. The CDR3 protein is CASSSPGQPNTGELFF. CDR3 nucleotides: TGTGCCAGCAGCTCACCGGGACAGCCTAACACCGGGGAGCTGTTTTTT.

V usage is TRBV2 and J usage is TRBJ2-5, with 11 bases matching TRBD2. V gave up 4 bases and J gave up 4 bases; unmatched junction bases: 5. The germline V gene has CDR1 SNHLY and CDR2 FYNNEI. This CDR3 has 15 amino acids. For the CDR3, the DNA is TGTGCCAGCAGTGTTCTAGCGGGGGGTGGAGAGACCCAGTACTTC. Its protein product is CASSVLAGGGETQYF.

The chain uses TRBV5-1 and TRBJ1-4; 10 nucleotides match TRBD1. The CDR3 is 14 amino acids. Germline values: CDR1 SGHRS, CDR2 YFSETQ. V lost 6 bases, J lost 6 bases, and 5 bases stayed unmatched. The CDR3 spells CASTLGQGDEKLFF. CDR3 DNA: TGCGCCAGCACTCTAGGACAGGGGGATGAAAAACTGTTTTTT.

V and J are TRBV19 and TRBJ2-7; 10 bases are a match to TRBD1. The junction had 8 bases not matched to a gene; V was cut back by 4 bases and J by 2 bases. Germline-derived CDR1 and CDR2 are LNHDA and SQIVND (reference sequence). The CDR3 has 16 residues. The CDR3 spells CASSTDRGQTTYEQYF. Here the CDR3 DNA reads TGTGCCAGTAGTACCGACAGGGGGCAAACCACCTACGAGCAGTACTTC.

This rearrangement joins TRBV7-2 to TRBJ1-2; TRBD1 agrees at 7 bases. Germline V gene sequence: CDR1 SGHTA, CDR2 FQGNSA. V was pared by 8 bases and J by 2 bases, with 8 bases of the junction left unmatched. The CDR3 contains 14 residues. CDR3 in DNA: TGTGCCAGCTCTAGGGGGCGTCACAACTATGGCTACACCTTC. This codes for CASSRGRHNYGYTF.

This clone appeared a single time. The chain recombines TRBV9 with TRBJ2-3, with a weak D call TRBD2 (5 bases). The germline V and J ends were trimmed by 1 base and 6 bases, with 15 bases remaining between them. This CDR3 comprises 15 residues. Germline V gene sequence: CDR1 SGDLS, CDR2 YYNGEE. The CDR3, as DNA: TGTGCCAGCAGCGTAAGTCCCATCGAGGGCGATACGCAGTATTTT. As protein: CASSVSPIEGDTQYF.

The chain links TRBV6-5 to TRBJ2-7; the D gene is possibly TRBD2 (5 bases). CDR1 is MNHEY, CDR2 SVGAGI, per germline. Trimming took 0 bases from V and 5 from J, leaving 17 bases between them. The length of the CDR3 is 16 residues. This CDR3 reads CASSYSESGDGDEQYF. CDR3 nucleotides: TGTGCCAGCAGTTACTCGGAATCCGGGGATGGAGACGAGCAGTACTTC.

This chain joins TRBV7-9 and TRBJ2-2; the D is unclear. This CDR3 is built from 13 residues. V was shortened by 8 bases and J by 6 bases, with 13 bases between the two germline ends. Germline CDR1 and CDR2: SEHNR and FQNEAQ (reference sequence). Here the CDR3 reads CASLTEAPGELFF. The CDR3 DNA reads as TGTGCCAGCTTGACGGAAGCGCCCGGGGAGCTGTTTTTT.

This chain uses TRBV5-6 with TRBJ2-7, with 8 positions matching TRBD1. Germline V gene sequence: CDR1 SGHDT, CDR2 YYEEEE. V lost 5 bases to trimming and J lost 5 bases; unmatched junction nucleotides: 9. The length of the CDR3 is 14 residues. Written as DNA, the CDR3 is TGTGCCAGCAGAGATTCGGACAGGGCTCACGAGCAGTACTTC. This codes for CASRDSDRAHEQYF.

The chain couples TRBV19 to TRBJ2-7; TRBD1 matches 9 bases. Per the germline V gene, CDR1 is LNHDA and CDR2 is SQIVND (reference sequence). V was pared by 6 bases and J by 5 bases, with 8 bases of the junction left unmatched. This CDR3 contains 14 residues. CDR3 region: CASSGQGSLDEQYF. CDR3 coding DNA: TGTGCCAGTAGCGGACAGGGGAGTTTAGACGAGCAGTACTTC.

This chain joins TRBV6-5 and TRBJ2-1; TRBD1 agrees at 9 bases. The CDR3 runs 15 residues. With 7 bases clipped from V and 4 bases from J, the junction kept 8 bases outside the gene matches. The germline CDR1 and CDR2 sequences are MNHEY and SVGAGI. The CDR3 nucleotides are TGTGCCAGCAAGGGGGGACAGGGCCGGTACAATGAGCAGTTCTTC. Its translation is CASKGGQGRYNEQFF.

This rearrangement joins TRBV5-1 to TRBJ2-7; D is unresolved. V was cut by 1 base and J by 0 bases, with 8 bases left in between. The CDR3 consists of 14 residues. From germline, CDR1 is SGHRS and CDR2 YFSETQ. DNA of the CDR3: TGCGCCAGCAGCTTGCGGGTAAGCTCCTACGAGCAGTACTTC. The encoded protein is CASSLRVSSYEQYF.

The rearrangement uses TRBV10-2 and TRBJ2-3; D is uncertain. The CDR3 covers 14 residues. Looked up from germline, CDR1 is WSHSY and CDR2 is SAAADI. Trimming pared 8 bases from V and 0 bases from J, leaving 12 bases between. The CDR3 spells CASGALLSTDTQYF. CDR3 nucleotides: TGCGCCAGCGGTGCCCTATTGAGCACAGATACGCAGTATTTT.